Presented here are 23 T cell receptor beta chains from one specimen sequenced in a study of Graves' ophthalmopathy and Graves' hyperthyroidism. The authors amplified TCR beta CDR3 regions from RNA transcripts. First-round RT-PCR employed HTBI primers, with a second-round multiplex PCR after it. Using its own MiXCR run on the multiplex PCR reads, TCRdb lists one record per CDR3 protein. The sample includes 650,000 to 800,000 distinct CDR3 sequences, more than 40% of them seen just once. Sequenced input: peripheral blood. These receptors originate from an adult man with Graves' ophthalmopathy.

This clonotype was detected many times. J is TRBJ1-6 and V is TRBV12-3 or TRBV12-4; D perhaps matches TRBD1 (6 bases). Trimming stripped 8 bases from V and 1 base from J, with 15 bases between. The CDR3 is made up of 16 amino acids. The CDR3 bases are TGTGCCAGCCGTGTTGGGGGCGCGTCCTATAATTCACCCCTCCACTTT. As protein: CASRVGGASYNSPLHF.

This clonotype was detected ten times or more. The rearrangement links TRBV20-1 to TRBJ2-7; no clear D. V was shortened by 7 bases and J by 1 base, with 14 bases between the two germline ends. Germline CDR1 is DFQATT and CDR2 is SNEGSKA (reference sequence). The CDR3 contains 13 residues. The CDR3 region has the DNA TGCAGTGTTTTGGGCAGACTTTCCTACGAGCAGTACTTC. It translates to CSVLGRLSYEQYF.

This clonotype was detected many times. In nucleotides, the CDR3 is TGTGCCAGCAGCTCCATGGGCGGGACTGAAAAACTGTTTTTT. Amino acid sequence: CASSSMGGTEKLFF. This chain joins TRBV7-9 and TRBJ1-4, with D perhaps TRBD1 (5 bases). CDR1 is SEHNR and CDR2 is FQNEAQ in the germline V gene (reference sequence). V lost 4 bases to trimming and J lost 7 bases, with 13 bases between them. CDR3 size: 14 residues.

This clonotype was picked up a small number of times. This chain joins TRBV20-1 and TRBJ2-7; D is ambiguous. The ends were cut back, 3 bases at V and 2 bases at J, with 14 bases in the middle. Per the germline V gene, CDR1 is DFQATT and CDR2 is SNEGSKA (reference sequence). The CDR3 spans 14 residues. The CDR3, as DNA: TGCAGTGCTAGCCCCTCTTCCACGGCCTACGAGCAGTACTTC. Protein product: CSASPSSTAYEQYF.

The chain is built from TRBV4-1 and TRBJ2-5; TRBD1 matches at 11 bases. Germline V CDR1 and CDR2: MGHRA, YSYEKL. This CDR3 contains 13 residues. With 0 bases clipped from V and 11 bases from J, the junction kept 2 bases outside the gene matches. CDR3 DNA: TGCGCCAGCAGCCAAGAGGACAGGGGGCCACAGTACTTC. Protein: CASSQEDRGPQYF.

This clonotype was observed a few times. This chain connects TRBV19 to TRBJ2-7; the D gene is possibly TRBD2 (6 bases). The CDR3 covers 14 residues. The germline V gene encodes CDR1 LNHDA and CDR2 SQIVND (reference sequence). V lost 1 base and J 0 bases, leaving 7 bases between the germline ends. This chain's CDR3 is CASSIGGDSYEQYF. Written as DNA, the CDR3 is TGTGCCAGTAGTATAGGGGGGGACTCCTACGAGCAGTACTTC.

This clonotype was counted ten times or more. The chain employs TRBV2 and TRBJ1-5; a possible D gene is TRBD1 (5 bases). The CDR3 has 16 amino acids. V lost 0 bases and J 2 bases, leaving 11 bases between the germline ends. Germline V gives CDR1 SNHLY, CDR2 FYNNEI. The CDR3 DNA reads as TGTGCCAGCAGTGAAGCGCTTCAGGGTGGCAATCAGCCCCAGCATTTT. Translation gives CASSEALQGGNQPQHF.

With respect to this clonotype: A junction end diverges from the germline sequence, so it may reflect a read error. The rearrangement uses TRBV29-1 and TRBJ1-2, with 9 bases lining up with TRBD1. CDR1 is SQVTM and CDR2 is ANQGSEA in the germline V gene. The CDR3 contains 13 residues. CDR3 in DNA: TGCAGCGTTGTTACCGGGACAGGGACCGGCTGCACCTTC. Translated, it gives CSVVTGTGTGCTF.

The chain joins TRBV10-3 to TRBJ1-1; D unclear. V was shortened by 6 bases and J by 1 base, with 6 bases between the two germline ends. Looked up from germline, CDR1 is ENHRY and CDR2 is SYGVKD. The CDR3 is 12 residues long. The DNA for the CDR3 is TGTGCCATCAGCGTACAGAACACTGAAGCTTTCTTT. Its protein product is CAISVQNTEAFF.

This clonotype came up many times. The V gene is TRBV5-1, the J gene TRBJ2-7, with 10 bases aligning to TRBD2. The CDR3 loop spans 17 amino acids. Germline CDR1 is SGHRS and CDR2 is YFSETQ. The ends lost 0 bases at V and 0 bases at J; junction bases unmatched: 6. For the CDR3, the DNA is TGCGCCAGCAGCTTGGAACTAGCGGGGTATAGCTCCTACGAGCAGTACTTC. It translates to CASSLELAGYSSYEQYF. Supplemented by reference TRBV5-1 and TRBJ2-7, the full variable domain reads KAGVTQTPRYLIKTRGQQVTLSCSPISGHRSVSWYQQTPGQGLQFLFEYFSETQRNKGNFPGRFSGRQFSNSRSEMNVSTLELGDSALYLCASSLELAGYSSYEQYFGPGTRLTVT.

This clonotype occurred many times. For the CDR3, the DNA is TGCAGCGTTGGACGGCTGAACACTGAAGCTTTCTTT. The encoded protein is CSVGRLNTEAFF. The J gene is TRBJ1-1, the V gene TRBV29-1; D gene unclear. The ends were cut back, 4 bases at V and 0 bases at J, with 6 bases in the middle. Germline lookup yields CDR1 SQVTM and CDR2 ANQGSEA. This CDR3 has 12 residues.

CDR3 bases: TGCAGTGCTAGCGCCGCGGGGGGCCAAGAGACCCAGTACTTC. This gives the protein CSASAAGGQETQYF. The chain has TRBV20-1 and TRBJ2-5; 8 bases match TRBD2. The V and J ends lost 3 bases and 1 base, in that order; junction bases with no gene match: 4. The germline V gene has CDR1 DFQATT and CDR2 SNEGSKA (reference sequence). CDR3 length: 14 residues.

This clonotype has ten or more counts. In DNA form, the CDR3 reads TGTGCCACAGGGGGAAGAGATAGCAATCAGCCCCAGCATTTT. Protein: CATGGRDSNQPQHF. J is TRBJ1-5 and V is TRBV24-1; D perhaps matches TRBD1 (6 bases). Trimming took off 10 bases at V and 0 bases at J, with 12 bases between the two ends. This CDR3 region has 14 residues. Germline CDR1 and CDR2: KGHDR and SFDVKD.

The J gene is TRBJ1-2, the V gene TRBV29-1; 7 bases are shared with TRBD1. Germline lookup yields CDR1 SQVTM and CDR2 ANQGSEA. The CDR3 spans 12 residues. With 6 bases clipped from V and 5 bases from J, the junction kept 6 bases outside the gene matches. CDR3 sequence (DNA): TGCAGCGTAGCAAGGGGGCAATATGGCTACACCTTC. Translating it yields CSVARGQYGYTF.

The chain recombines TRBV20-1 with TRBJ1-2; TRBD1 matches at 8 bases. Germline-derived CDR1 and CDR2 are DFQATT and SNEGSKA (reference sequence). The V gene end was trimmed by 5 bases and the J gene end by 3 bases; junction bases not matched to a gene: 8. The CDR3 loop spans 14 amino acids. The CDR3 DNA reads TGCAGTGCTCTAGTACTGACAGGGGACTATGGCTACACCTTC. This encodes CSALVLTGDYGYTF.

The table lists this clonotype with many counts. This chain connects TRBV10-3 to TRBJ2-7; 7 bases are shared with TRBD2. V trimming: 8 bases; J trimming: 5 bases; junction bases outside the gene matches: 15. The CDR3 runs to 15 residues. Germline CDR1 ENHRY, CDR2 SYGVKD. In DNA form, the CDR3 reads TGTGCCATCGGGGTTACGACGGGGGGTACTAACGAGCAGTACTTC. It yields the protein CAIGVTTGGTNEQYF.

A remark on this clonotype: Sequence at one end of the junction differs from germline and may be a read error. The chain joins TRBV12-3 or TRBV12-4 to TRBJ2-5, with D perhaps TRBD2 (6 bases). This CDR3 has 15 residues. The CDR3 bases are TGTGCCAGCAGCTTAGCCGGGAGTCTGTCGGAGACCCAGTACTTC. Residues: CASSLAGSLSETQYF.

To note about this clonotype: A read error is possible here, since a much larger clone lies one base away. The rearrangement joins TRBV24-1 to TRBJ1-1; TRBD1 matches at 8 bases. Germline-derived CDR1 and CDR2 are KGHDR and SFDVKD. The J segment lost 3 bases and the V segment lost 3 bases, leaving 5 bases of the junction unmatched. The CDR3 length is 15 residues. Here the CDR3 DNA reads TGTGCCACCAGTGATGCGGACAGGGAAGACACTGAAGCTTTCTTT. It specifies CATSDADREDTEAFF.

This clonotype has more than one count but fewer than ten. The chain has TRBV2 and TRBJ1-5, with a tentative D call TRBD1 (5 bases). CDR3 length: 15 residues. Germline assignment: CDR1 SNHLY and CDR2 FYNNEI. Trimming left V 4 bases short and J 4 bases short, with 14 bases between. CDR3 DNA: TGTGCCAGCAGTGCTAGCAACAGGCCTAATCAGCCCCAGCATTTT. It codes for CASSASNRPNQPQHF.

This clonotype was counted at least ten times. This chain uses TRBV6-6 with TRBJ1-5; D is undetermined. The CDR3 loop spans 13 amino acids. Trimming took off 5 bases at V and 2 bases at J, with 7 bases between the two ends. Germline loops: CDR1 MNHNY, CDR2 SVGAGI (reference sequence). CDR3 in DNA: TGTGCCAGCAGTGAAATGGGCAATCAGCCCCAGCATTTT. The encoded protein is CASSEMGNQPQHF.

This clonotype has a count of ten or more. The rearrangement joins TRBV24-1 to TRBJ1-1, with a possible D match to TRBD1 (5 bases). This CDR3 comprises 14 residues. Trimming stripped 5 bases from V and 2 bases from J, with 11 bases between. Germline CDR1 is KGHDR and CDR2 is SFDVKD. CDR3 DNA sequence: TGTGCCACCAGTGCCGGCGGGGGAAACACTGAAGCTTTCTTT. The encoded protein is CATSAGGGNTEAFF.

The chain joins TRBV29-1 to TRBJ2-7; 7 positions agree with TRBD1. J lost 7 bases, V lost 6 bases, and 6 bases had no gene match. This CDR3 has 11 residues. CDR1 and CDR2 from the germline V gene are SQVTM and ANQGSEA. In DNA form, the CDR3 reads TGCAGCGTAGTGACAGGGCAAGAGCAGTACTTC. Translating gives CSVVTGQEQYF.

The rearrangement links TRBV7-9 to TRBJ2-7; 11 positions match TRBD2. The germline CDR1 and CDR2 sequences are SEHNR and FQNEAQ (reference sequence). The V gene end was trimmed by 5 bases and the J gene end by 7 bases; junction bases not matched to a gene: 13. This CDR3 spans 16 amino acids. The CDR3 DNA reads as TGTGCCAGCAGCCACGCCGGACTAGCGGGTGCAGCTGAGCAGTACTTC. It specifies CASSHAGLAGAAEQYF.